The entry that follows covers one T cell receptor (beta chain) sequence. Here immunoSEQ multiplex PCR was the method, and the copy in TCRdb shows in-frame clones only, minus some. The table shows about 80,000 clones, with under 90% occurring only once. The data were taken from a study of blood T cell repertoires in COVID-19. Trimming at V came to 3 bases and at J to 8 bases, leaving 8 bases not matched to a gene. This CDR3 is built from 15 residues. CDR1 and CDR2 from the germline V gene are SGHTA and FQGNSA. Sequencing was carried out using peripheral blood. The receptor comes from a woman in her thirties or forties with active or convalescent COVID-19. The V gene is TRBV7-2, the J gene TRBJ2-1, with 9 positions matching TRBD2. This CDR3 reads CASSFGLAGIYEQFF. The CDR3 DNA is TGTGCCAGCAGCTTTGGGCTAGCGGGGATCTATGAGCAGTTCTTC.